The next 15 T cell receptor beta chains were all read from a single sample in a study of cytomegalovirus exposure and HLA in healthy donors. Use of 60 Vbeta and 13 Jbeta primers characterized the PCR. The data were produced by immunoSEQ multiplex PCR, yet TCRdb's version contains in-frame clones alone and is incomplete. The sample yields 200,000 to 300,000 clones, 84% seen once. Sample: PBMCs. The receptor source for this set is a woman in her thirties or forties in good health and CMV-seropositive.

The chain links TRBV5-4 to TRBJ2-1; 9 positions agree with TRBD2. J gave up 0 bases and V 0 bases, and 1 base lay outside the gene matches. Germline V gene lookup returns CDR1 SGHNT and CDR2 YYREEE (reference sequence). This CDR3 is 16 amino acids long. The CDR3 loop is CASSLEREVSYNEQFF. CDR3 DNA sequence: TGTGCCAGCAGCTTGGAGCGGGAGGTCTCCTACAATGAGCAGTTCTTC.

V is TRBV7-2 and J is TRBJ2-5; the D gene is possibly TRBD1 (5 bases). Germline CDR1 is SGHTA and CDR2 is FQGNSA. V was pared by 0 bases and J by 5 bases, with 13 bases between. The CDR3 contains 15 residues. CDR3 DNA: TGTGCCAGCAGCTTAGCGACAGTGCAGTCGGAGACCCAGTACTTC. Translating it yields CASSLATVQSETQYF.

The chain has TRBV5-1 and TRBJ1-3; no definite D call. Per germline, CDR1 SGHRS and CDR2 YFSETQ. The germline V and J ends were trimmed by 0 bases and 0 bases, with 10 bases remaining between them. The CDR3 is made up of 16 amino acids. The CDR3 nucleotides read TGCGCCAGCAGCTTGGGCGCATCGAGCTCTGGAAACACCATATATTTT. Translated, it gives CASSLGASSSGNTIYF.

The chain couples TRBV7-3 to TRBJ1-1, with TRBD1 matching over 9 bases. Germline V lookup: CDR1 SGHTA, CDR2 FQGTGA. Trimming cost V 4 bases and J 4 bases; bases outside gene matches: 7. The CDR3 runs 15 residues. CDR3 bases: TGTGCCAGCAGCTATTCCGGGACAGGGTTCACTGAAGCTTTCTTT. It yields the protein CASSYSGTGFTEAFF.

The rearrangement links TRBV6-5 to TRBJ1-3; weak D call: TRBD1 (5 bases). From germline, CDR1 is MNHEY and CDR2 SVGAGI. Trimming took 6 bases from V and 0 from J, leaving 9 bases between them. The length of the CDR3 is 14 residues. CDR3 protein: CASSGGSSGNTIYF. CDR3 sequence (DNA): TGTGCCAGCAGCGGGGGGTCCTCTGGAAACACCATATATTTT.

This clone was counted a few times. The rearrangement links TRBV28 to TRBJ2-5; 7 nucleotides line up with TRBD2. Germline loops: CDR1 MDHEN, CDR2 SYDVKM. The CDR3 contains 13 residues. The ends lost 3 bases at V and 5 bases at J; junction bases unmatched: 3. Written as DNA, the CDR3 is TGTGCCAGCAGTTTGGGGGGGATGGAGACCCAGTACTTC. Its protein product is CASSLGGMETQYF.

The chain carries TRBV7-8 and TRBJ1-1; D uncertain. V lost 1 base and J 4 bases, leaving 7 bases between the germline ends. There are 13 residues in the CDR3. Germline CDR1 SGHVS, CDR2 FQNEAQ. The CDR3 loop reads CASSLGLGTEAFF. CDR3 in DNA: TGTGCCAGCAGCTTAGGACTGGGCACTGAAGCTTTCTTT.

The chain uses TRBV7-2 and TRBJ2-7; 10 positions match TRBD2. Trimming removed 0 bases from V and 5 bases from J; junction bases left unmatched: 7. Germline lookup yields CDR1 SGHTA and CDR2 FQGNSA. The CDR3 has 16 residues. The DNA for the CDR3 is TGTGCCAGCAGCTTAGCGGCAAGCGGGGGGGCCCACGAGCAGTACTTC. Encoded protein: CASSLAASGGAHEQYF.

The chain uses TRBV10-1 and TRBJ2-1, with D perhaps TRBD2 (5 bases). The length of the CDR3 is 16 residues. Per the germline V gene, CDR1 is WNHNN and CDR2 is SYGVQD (reference sequence). V was cut by 1 base and J by 0 bases, with 10 bases left in between. For the CDR3, the DNA is TGCGCCAGCAGTGAGTTACTAGGAAGCTCCTACAATGAGCAGTTCTTC. Protein: CASSELLGSSYNEQFF.

This chain links TRBV6-5 with TRBJ2-7, with TRBD2 matching over 7 bases. From germline, CDR1 is MNHEY and CDR2 SVGAGI. J lost 6 bases, V lost 0 bases, and 8 bases had no gene match. CDR3 length equals 15 residues. In nucleotides, the CDR3 is TGTGCCAGCAGTTACTCGAGTCTAGCGGCAAGCGAGCAGTACTTC. As protein: CASSYSSLAASEQYF.

This CDR3 is CASSFRAGDGYTF. The DNA of the CDR3 is TGTGCCAGCAGTTTCCGGGCAGGGGATGGCTACACCTTC. The J gene is TRBJ1-2, the V gene TRBV27; D may be TRBD1 (6 bases). Germline CDR1 and CDR2: MNHEY and SMNVEV (reference sequence). The ends were cut back, 3 bases at V and 6 bases at J, with 11 bases in the middle. The CDR3 has 13 residues.

The gene calls are TRBV7-8 and TRBJ2-7, with a possible D match to TRBD1 (5 bases). Germline V gene data show CDR1 as SGHVS and CDR2 as FQNEAQ. CDR3 length: 14 residues. V was shortened by 3 bases and J by 11 bases, with 20 bases between the two germline ends. CDR3 coding DNA: TGTGCCAGCAGCTTTTCCGACAGCCCGCCGAGCAAGTACTTC. This sequence encodes CASSFSDSPPSKYF.

The CDR3: CAISPGTANEKLFF. The CDR3, as DNA: TGTGCCATCAGTCCCGGGACAGCTAATGAAAAACTGTTTTTT. The chain couples TRBV10-3 to TRBJ1-4; 7 bases align to TRBD1. The CDR3 extends over 14 amino acids. V was clipped by 5 bases and J by 3 bases; unmatched bases: 3. Germline V gives CDR1 ENHRY, CDR2 SYGVKD.

This chain joins TRBV6-6 and TRBJ2-5; perhaps TRBD1 as D (6 bases). This CDR3 comprises 14 residues. Germline CDR1 is MNHNY and CDR2 is SVGAGI (reference sequence). The V gene lost 5 bases and the J gene lost 0 bases, with 10 bases spanning the gap. CDR3 residues: CASSPTGYQETQYF. The CDR3 nucleotides read TGTGCCAGCAGTCCGACAGGCTACCAAGAGACCCAGTACTTC.

The chain links TRBV7-8 to TRBJ2-7, with TRBD2 matching over 9 bases. Trimming took 7 bases from V and 1 from J; bases not matched to a gene: 5. The CDR3 has 14 residues. Looked up from germline, CDR1 is SGHVS and CDR2 is FQNEAQ. The CDR3 here is CASKRTSVSYEQYF. CDR3 DNA: TGTGCCAGCAAGAGGACTAGCGTTTCCTACGAGCAGTACTTC. The full variable domain, rest sourced from reference TRBV7-8 and TRBJ2-7, is GAGVSQSPRYKVAKRGQDVALRCDPISGHVSLFWYQQALGQGPEFLTYFQNEAQLDKSGLPSDRFFAERPEGSVSTLKIQRTQQEDSAVYLCASKRTSVSYEQYFGPGTRLTVT.